This TCR beta chain was documented in a study of blood T cell repertoires in COVID-19. Only in-frame clones appear in the TCRdb table, and some are missing; sequencing was by immunoSEQ multiplex PCR. The data hold about 16,000 clones, with around 88% observed a single time. CDR1 and CDR2 (germline): SGHRS, YFSETQ. Trimming took 3 bases from V and 5 from J; bases not matched to a gene: 9. There are 15 residues in the CDR3. The sample was peripheral blood. The TCR originated in a human donor in a cohort sampled during active COVID-19. J is TRBJ2-5 and V is TRBV5-1, with TRBD2 matching over 8 bases. CDR3 sequence (DNA): TGCGCCAGCAGCTGGACGGGGGGGCAGAGTGAGACCCAGTACTTC. It is translated as CASSWTGGQSETQYF.